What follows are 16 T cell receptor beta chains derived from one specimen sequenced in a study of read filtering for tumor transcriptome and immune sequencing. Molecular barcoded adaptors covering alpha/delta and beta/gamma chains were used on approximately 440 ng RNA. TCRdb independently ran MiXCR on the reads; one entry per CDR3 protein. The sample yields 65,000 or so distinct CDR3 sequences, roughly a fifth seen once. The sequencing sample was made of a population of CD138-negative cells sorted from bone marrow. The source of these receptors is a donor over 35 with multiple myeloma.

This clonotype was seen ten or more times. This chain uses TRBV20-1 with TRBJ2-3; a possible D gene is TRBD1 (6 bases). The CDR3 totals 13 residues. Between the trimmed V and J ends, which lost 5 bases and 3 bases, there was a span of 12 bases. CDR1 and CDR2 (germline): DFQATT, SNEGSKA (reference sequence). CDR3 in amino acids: CSAPDRLTDTQYF. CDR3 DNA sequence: TGCAGTGCTCCGGACAGACTAACAGATACGCAGTATTTT.

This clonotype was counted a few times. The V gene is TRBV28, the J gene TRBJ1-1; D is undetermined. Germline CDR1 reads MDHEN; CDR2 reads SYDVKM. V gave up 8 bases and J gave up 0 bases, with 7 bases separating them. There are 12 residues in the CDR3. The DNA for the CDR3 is TGTGCCAGCCGCGACATGAACACTGAAGCTTTCTTT. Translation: CASRDMNTEAFF.

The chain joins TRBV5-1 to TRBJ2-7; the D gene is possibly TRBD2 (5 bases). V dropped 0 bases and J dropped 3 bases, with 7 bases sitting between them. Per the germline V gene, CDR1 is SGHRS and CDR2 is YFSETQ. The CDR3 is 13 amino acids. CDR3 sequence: CASSLGAGYEQYV. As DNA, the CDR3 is TGCGCCAGCAGCTTGGGCGCGGGCTACGAGCAGTACGTC.

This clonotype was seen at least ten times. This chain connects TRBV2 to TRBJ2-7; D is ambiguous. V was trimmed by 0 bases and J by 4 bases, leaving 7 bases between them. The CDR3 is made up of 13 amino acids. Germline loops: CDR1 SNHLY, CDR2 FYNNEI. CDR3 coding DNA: TGTGCCAGCAGTGAAGCGTTTGGATACGAGCAGTACTTC. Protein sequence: CASSEAFGYEQYF.

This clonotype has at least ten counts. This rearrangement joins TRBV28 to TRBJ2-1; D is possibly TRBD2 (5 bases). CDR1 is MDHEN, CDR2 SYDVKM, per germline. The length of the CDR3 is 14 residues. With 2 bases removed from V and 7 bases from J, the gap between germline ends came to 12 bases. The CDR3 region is CASSLRAGLNEQFF. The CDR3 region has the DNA TGTGCCAGCAGTTTAAGGGCGGGCTTGAATGAGCAGTTCTTC. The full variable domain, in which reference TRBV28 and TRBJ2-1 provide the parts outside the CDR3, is DVKVTQSSRYLVKRTGEKVFLECVQDMDHENMFWYRQDPGLGLRLIYFSYDVKMKEKGDIPEGYSVSREKKERFSLILESASTNQTSMYLCASSLRAGLNEQFFGPGTRLTVL.

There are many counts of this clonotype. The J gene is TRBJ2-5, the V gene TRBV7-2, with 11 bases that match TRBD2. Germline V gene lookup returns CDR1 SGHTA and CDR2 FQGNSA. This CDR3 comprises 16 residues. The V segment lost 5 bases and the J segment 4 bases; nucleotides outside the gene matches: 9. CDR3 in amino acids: CASSVRLAGLRETQYF. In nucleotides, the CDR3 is TGTGCCAGCAGCGTCCGACTAGCGGGGCTCCGAGAGACCCAGTACTTC.

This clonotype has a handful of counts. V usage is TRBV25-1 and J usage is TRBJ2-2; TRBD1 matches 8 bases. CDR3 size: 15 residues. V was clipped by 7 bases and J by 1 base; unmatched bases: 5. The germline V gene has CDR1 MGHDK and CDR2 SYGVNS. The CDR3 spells CASTLDRGNTGELFF. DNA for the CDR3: TGTGCCAGCACCTTAGACAGGGGGAACACCGGGGAGCTGTTTTTT.

The CDR3: CASRDQGTPKGSTEAFF. CDR3 nucleotide sequence: TGTGCCAGTAGGGATCAGGGGACACCCAAGGGGTCCACTGAAGCTTTCTTT. The chain combines TRBV19 with TRBJ1-1; perhaps TRBD1 as D (6 bases). The germline V gene encodes CDR1 LNHDA and CDR2 SQIVND (reference sequence). The CDR3 is made up of 17 amino acids. The V end lost 6 bases, the J end lost 4 bases, and 24 bases lay between the germline ends.

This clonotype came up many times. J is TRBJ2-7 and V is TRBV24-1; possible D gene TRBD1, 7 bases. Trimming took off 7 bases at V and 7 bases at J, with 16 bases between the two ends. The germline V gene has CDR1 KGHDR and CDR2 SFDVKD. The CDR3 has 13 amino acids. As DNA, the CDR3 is TGTGCCACCAGAGACAGGGACTCGGGGGAGCAGTACTTC. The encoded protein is CATRDRDSGEQYF.

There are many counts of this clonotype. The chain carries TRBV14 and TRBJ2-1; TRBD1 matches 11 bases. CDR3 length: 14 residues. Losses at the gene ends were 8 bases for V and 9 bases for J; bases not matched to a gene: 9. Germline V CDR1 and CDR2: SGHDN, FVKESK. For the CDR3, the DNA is TGTGCCAGCTCGAATCTGGACAGGGGGCTTGAGCAGTTCTTC. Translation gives CASSNLDRGLEQFF.

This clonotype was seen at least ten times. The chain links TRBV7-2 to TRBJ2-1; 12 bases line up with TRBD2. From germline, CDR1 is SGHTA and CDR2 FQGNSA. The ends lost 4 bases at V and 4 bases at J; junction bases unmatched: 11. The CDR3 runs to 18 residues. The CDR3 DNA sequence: TGTGCCAGCAGCTCAAGACTAGCGGGGGATATGGTGTACAATGAGCAGTTCTTC. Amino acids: CASSSRLAGDMVYNEQFF.

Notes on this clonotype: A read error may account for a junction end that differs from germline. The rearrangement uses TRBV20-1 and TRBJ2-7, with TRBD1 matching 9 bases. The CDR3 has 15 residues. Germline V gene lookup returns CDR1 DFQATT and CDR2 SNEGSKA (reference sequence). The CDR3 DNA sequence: TGCAGTGCTAGAGATCCCCAGGACAGGGGATACGAACAGTACTTC. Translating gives CSARDPQDRGYEQYF.

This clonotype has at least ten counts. The CDR3 sequence is CASSVIGDTQYF. The CDR3 DNA follows: TGTGCCAGCAGCGTAATCGGAGATACGCAGTATTTT. This rearrangement joins TRBV9 to TRBJ2-3, with D unresolved. The CDR3 spans 12 residues. The germline V gene has CDR1 SGDLS and CDR2 YYNGEE. Trimming removed 1 base from V and 5 bases from J, with 5 bases in between. Together with reference TRBV9 and TRBJ2-3, the CDR3 gives the full variable domain: DSGVTQTPKHLITATGQRVTLRCSPRSGDLSVYWYQQSLDQGLQFLIQYYNGEERAKGNILERFSAQQFPDLHSELNLSSLELGDSALYFCASSVIGDTQYFGPGTRLTVL.

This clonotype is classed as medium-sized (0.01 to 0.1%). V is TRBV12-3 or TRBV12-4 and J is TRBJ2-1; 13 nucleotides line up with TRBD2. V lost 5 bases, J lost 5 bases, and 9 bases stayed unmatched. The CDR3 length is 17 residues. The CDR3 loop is CASSRLAGGLGNNEQFF. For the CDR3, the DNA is TGTGCCAGCAGTAGACTAGCGGGAGGTTTGGGGAACAATGAGCAGTTCTTC.

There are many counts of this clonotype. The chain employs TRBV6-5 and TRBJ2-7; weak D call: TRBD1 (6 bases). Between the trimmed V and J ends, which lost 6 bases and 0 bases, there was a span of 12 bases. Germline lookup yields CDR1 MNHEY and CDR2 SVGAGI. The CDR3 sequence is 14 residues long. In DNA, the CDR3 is TGTGCCAGCAGAACCGGGACACCCTCCTACGAGCAGTACTTC. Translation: CASRTGTPSYEQYF.

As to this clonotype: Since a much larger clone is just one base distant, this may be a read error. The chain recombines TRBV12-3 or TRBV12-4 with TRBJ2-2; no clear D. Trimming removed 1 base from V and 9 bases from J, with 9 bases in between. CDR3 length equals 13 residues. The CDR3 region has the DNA TGTGCCAGCAGTTTAGTGTATACCAGGGAGCTGTTTTTT. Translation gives CASSLVYTRELFF.